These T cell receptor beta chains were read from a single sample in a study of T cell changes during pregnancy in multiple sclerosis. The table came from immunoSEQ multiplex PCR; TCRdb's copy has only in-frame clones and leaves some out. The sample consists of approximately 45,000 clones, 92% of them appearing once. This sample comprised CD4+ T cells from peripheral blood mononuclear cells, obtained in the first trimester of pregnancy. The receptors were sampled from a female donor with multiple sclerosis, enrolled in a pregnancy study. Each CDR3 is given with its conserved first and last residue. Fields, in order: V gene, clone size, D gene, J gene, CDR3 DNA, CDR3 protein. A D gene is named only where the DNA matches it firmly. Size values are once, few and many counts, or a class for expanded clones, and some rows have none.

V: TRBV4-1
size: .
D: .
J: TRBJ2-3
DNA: TGCGCCAGCAGCCACACTCCAGGGCCAGATACGCAGTATTTT
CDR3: CASSHTPGPDTQYF

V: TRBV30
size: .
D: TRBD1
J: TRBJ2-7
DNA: TGTGCCTGGAGTCGGGGACAGGGGGTCACCTACGAGCAGTACTTC
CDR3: CAWSRGQGVTYEQYF

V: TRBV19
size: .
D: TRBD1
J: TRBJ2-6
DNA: TGTGCCAGTAGTATAGGGAGGGCCAGGGGGCGATCTGGGGCCAACGTCCTGACTTTC
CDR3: CASSIGRARGRSGANVLTF

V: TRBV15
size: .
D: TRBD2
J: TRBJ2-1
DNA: TGTGCCACCAGCAGAGATCTAGCGGGAGTTGAGCAGTTCTTC
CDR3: CATSRDLAGVEQFF

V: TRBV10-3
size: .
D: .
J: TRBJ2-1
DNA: TGTGCCATCAGTGATCCCAGGACAGCATACAATGAGCAGTTCTTC
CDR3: CAISDPRTAYNEQFF

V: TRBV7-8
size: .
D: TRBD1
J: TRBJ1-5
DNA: TGTGCCAGCAGCACGATCGTGACAGGGAGCAATCAGCCCCAGCATTTT
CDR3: CASSTIVTGSNQPQHF

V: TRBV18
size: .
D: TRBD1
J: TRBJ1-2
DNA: TGTGCCAGCTCACCAACAGGGGTATATGGCTACACCTTC
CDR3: CASSPTGVYGYTF

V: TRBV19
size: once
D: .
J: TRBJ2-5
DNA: TGTGCCAGTAGTCCTGGGCCGAATCAAGAGACCCAGTACTTC
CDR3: CASSPGPNQETQYF

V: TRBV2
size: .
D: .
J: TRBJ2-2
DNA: TGTGCCAGCACCACCGTGGGGGGGAGGGGACAAACATCGAACACCGGGGAGCTGTTTTTT
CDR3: CASTTVGGRGQTSNTGELFF

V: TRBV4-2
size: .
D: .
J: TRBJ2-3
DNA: TGTGCCAGCGGTAACGCGCCGGGGACAGATACGCAGTATTTT
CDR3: CASGNAPGTDTQYF

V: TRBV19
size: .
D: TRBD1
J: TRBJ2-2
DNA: TGTGCCAGTAGACCAGACAGGGGAGAAACCGGGGAGCTGTTTTTT
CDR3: CASRPDRGETGELFF

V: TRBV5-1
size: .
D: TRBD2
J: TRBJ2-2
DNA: TGCGCCAGCAGCTTGAGGGGCACTAGCGGGAGGATCGGGAGCACCGGGGAGCTGTTTTTT
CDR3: CASSLRGTSGRIGSTGELFF

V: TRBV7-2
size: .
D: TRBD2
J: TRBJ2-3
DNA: TGTGCCAGCAGCTTACTGGGGGGGGCAGATACGCAGTATTTT
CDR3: CASSLLGGADTQYF

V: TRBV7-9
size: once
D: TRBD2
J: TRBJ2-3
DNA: TGTGCCAGCAGCTTACCAGCGACTAGCGGGAGAACAGATACGCAGTATTTT
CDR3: CASSLPATSGRTDTQYF

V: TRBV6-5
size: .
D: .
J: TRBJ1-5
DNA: TGTGCCAGCAGTAAAGCAGGGGACAATCAGCCCCAGCATTTT
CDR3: CASSKAGDNQPQHF

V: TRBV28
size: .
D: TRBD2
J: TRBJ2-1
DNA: TGTGCCAGCAGTAAGGAGCGGGGTGGATCCCTAGCGCTACAGTTCTTC
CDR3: CASSKERGGSLALQFF

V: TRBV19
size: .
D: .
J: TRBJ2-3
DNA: TGTGCCAGTAGTATTTCCCCGGGGGTGGCCACATATACGCAGTATTTT
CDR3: CASSISPGVATYTQYF

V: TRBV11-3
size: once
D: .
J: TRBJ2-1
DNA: TGTGCCAGCAGCTTAGAGGCGGTCCATGAGCAGTTCTTC
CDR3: CASSLEAVHEQFF

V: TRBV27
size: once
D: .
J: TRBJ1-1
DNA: TGTGCCAGCAGTTTATCGAGTGGACATAAGAACACTGAAGCTTTCTTT
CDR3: CASSLSSGHKNTEAFF

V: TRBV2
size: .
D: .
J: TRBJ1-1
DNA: TGTGCCAACCTAAGGGGTTTGAACACTGAAGCTTTCTTT
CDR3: CANLRGLNTEAFF

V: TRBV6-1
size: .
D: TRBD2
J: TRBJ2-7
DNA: TGTGCCAGCAGTGAAGCCATAGCCGGGACTAGCCAAATCTACGAGCAGTACTTC
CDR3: CASSEAIAGTSQIYEQYF

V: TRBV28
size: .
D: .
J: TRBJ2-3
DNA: TGTGCCAGCAGTTCGCCTATACGACTAGACGGTTTGACAGATACGCAGTATTTT
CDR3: CASSSPIRLDGLTDTQYF

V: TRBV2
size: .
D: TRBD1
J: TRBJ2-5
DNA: TGTGCCAGCAGGATCGGGACAGTCGCGGTGACAGAGACCCAGTACTTC
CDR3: CASRIGTVAVTETQYF

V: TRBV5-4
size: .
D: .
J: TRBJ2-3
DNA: TGTGCCAGCAGCTTGGAAGTCCGAGGGATAGATACGCAGTATTTT
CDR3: CASSLEVRGIDTQYF

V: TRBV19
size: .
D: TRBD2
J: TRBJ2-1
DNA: TGTGCCAGTAGTCCGGGACTAGCGGGAGGGGGGGAGCAGTTCTTC
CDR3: CASSPGLAGGGEQFF

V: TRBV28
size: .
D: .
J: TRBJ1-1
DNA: TGTGCCAGCTCGCAGGGACATTCGAACACTGAAGCTTTCTTT
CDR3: CASSQGHSNTEAFF

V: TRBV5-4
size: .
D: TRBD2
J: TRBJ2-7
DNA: TGTGCCAGCAGCAGGACTAGCGAAGCCTACGAGCAGTACTTC
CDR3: CASSRTSEAYEQYF

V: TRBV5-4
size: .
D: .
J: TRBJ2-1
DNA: TGTGCCAGCAGCTTGCTGCCTACCCCGTACAATGAGCAGTTCTTC
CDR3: CASSLLPTPYNEQFF

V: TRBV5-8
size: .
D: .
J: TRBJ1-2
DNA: TGTGCCAGCAGCGGGAGAATTTGGGACTATGGCTACACCTTC
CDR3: CASSGRIWDYGYTF

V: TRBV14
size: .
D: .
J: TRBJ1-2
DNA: TGTGCCAGCAGCGCGAAAGCTAACTATGGCTACACCTTC
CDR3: CASSAKANYGYTF

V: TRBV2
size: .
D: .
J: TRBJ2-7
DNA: TGTGCCAGCAGTGACCTGGGTAGGAGGGAGCAGTACTTC
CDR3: CASSDLGRREQYF

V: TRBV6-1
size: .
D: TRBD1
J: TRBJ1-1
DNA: TGTGCCAGCAGCAGGGGGCTCGGCACTGAAGCTTTCTTT
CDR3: CASSRGLGTEAFF

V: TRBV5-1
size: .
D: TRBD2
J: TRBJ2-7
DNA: TGCGCCAGCAGCAGGACTAGCACCTACGAGCAGTACTTC
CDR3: CASSRTSTYEQYF

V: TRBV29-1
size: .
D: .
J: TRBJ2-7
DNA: TGCAGCGTTGTAATAGGGGTCCACGAGCAGTACTTC
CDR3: CSVVIGVHEQYF

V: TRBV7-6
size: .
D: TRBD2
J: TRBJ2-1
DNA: TGTGCCAGCAGCTTAGGAGCGGGGGGTGAGCAGTTCTTC
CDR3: CASSLGAGGEQFF

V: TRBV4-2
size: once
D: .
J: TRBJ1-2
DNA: TGTGCCAGCAGCCAAGATCTTGCAGCTAACTATGGCTACACCTTC
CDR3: CASSQDLAANYGYTF

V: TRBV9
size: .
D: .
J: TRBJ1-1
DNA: TGTGCCAGCAGCGCTACAGGGAACCGGGTGGAAGCTTTCTTT
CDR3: CASSATGNRVEAFF

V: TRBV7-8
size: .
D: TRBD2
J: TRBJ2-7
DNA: TGTGCCAGCAGCTTAGCGTTAGGGGCGGGAGGAGCCTACGAGCAGTACTTC
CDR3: CASSLALGAGGAYEQYF

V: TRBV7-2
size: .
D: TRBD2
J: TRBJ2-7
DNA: TGTGCCAGCAGCTTAGTACTAGCGGGAGGTCCCTACGAGCAGTACTTC
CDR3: CASSLVLAGGPYEQYF

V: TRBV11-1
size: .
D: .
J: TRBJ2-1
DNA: TGTGCCAGCAGCTCCTTTGACTCCAGCAACCGTCCTGAGCAGTTCTTC
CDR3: CASSSFDSSNRPEQFF

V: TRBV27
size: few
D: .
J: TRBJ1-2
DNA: TGTGCCAGCAGGGGGCAGGGTCATGGCTACACCTTC
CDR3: CASRGQGHGYTF

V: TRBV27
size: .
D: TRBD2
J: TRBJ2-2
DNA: TGTGCCAGCAGCGGACTAGCGAGGGGGACCGGGGAGCTGTTTTTT
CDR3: CASSGLARGTGELFF

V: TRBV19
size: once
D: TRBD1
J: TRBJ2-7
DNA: TGTGCCAGTAGTCCGACAGGGATTACCTACGAGCAGTACTTC
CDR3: CASSPTGITYEQYF

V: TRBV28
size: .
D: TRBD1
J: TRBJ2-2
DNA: TGTGCCAGCAGTTTTTCCGGGACAGCCTCCAACACCGGGGAGCTGTTTTTT
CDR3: CASSFSGTASNTGELFF

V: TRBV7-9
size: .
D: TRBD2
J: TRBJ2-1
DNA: TGTGCCAGCAGCATCCCTAGCGGGTGGCAATTGGTTGAGCAGTTCTTC
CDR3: CASSIPSGWQLVEQFF

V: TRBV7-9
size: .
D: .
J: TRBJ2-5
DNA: TGTGCCAGCAGCTTCGGAGAGACCCAGTACTTC
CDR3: CASSFGETQYF

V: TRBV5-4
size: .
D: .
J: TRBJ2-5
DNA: TGTGCCAGCAGCTTGGGGCCTATCATAGCAGGGGTCGGGGAGACCCAGTACTTC
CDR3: CASSLGPIIAGVGETQYF

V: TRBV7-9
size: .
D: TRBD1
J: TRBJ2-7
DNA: TGTGCCAGCAGCGTCGACAGGGCTGACACCTACGAGCAGTACTTC
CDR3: CASSVDRADTYEQYF

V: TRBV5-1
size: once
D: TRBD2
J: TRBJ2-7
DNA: TGCGCCAGCAGCTTGGGGGGGGGACACGAGCAGTACTTC
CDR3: CASSLGGGHEQYF

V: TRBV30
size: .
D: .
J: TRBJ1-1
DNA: TGTGCCTGGAGACAGAACACTGAAGCTTTCTTT
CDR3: CAWRQNTEAFF

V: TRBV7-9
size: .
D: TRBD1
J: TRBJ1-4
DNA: TGTGCCAGCAGCTCACCTGAAGGGACAGGGGGCGAAAAACTGTTTTTT
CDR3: CASSSPEGTGGEKLFF

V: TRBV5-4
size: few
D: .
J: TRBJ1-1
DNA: TGTGCCAGCAGCAGGGGACAGAACACTGAAGCTTTCTTT
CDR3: CASSRGQNTEAFF

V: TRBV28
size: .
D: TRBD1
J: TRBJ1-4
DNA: TGTGCCAGCAGTTTCCAGGGCAGGGGGTATGAAAAACTGTTTTTT
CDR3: CASSFQGRGYEKLFF

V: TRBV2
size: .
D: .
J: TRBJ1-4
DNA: TGTGCCAGCAGTGAAACAGTGAGAGCAACTAATGAAAAACTGTTTTTT
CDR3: CASSETVRATNEKLFF

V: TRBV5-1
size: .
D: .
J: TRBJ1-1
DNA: TGCGCCAGCAGCTTAAACGCTATGAACACTGAAGCTTTCTTT
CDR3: CASSLNAMNTEAFF